This T cell receptor beta chain was captured in a study of blood T cell repertoires in COVID-19. At the level of the study: The analysed material was cDNA or gDNA that came from T cells, B-cell-depleted T cells, or PBMCs.

CDR1 and CDR2 from the germline V gene are MGHRA and YSYEKL. V lost 1 base and J lost 1, with 11 bases in between. The CDR3 has 16 amino acids. Original handling: Amplification with reference gene primers provided the estimates of nucleated cell counts. Assay: immunoSEQ multiplex PCR; the TCRdb copy retains only in-frame clones and omits some. That table is the source of V, J and clone size, and D and trimming were worked out from the DNA. This sample has hundreds of thousands of clones, with about 90% found just once. It was during active infection that Seattle patients were enrolled and then longitudinally followed.

V gene TRBV4-1 combines with J gene TRBJ2-1, with D tentatively TRBD1 (5 bases). This TCR derives from a man aged 18 to 30 with COVID-19, enrolled during active disease. Sequenced: peripheral blood. Here the CDR3 reads CASSQATGRSYNEQFF. The CDR3 bases are TGCGCCAGCAGCCAAGCCACAGGCAGATCCTACAATGAGCAGTTCTTC.